The 17 T cell receptor beta chains in this list originate from one sample, sequenced in a study of early T cells in non-severe SARS-CoV-2 infection. TCRdb re-called the 5' RACE reads through MiXCR, storing one row per CDR3 protein. Altogether approximately 52,000 distinct CDR3 sequences are present, around 8% being singletons, with the ten largest covering 9.4%. The sequenced sample consisted of whole blood. All receptors come from an adult who was a healthcare worker with PCR-confirmed SARS-CoV-2 infection or an uninfected control (not recorded which).

This clonotype was found many times. The rearrangement uses TRBV3-1 and TRBJ2-2; 8 bases are shared with TRBD2. Germline V gives CDR1 LGHDT, CDR2 YNNKEL (reference sequence). The CDR3 extends over 16 amino acids. V lost 5 bases, J lost 0 bases, and 5 bases stayed unmatched. CDR3 region: CASSYGLAPNTGELFF. In nucleotides, the CDR3 is TGTGCCAGCAGCTACGGACTAGCACCGAACACCGGGGAGCTGTTTTTT. The full variable domain, in which reference TRBV3-1 and TRBJ2-2 provide the parts outside the CDR3, is DTAVSQTPKYLVTQMGNDKSIKCEQNLGHDTMYWYKQDSKKFLKIMFSYNNKELIINETVPNRFSPKSPDKAHLNLHINSLELGDSAVYFCASSYGLAPNTGELFFGEGSRLTVL.

A few counts support this clonotype. The V and J genes are TRBV19 and TRBJ1-1; D is unresolved. The germline V and J ends were trimmed by 4 bases and 5 bases, with 14 bases remaining between them. Germline loops: CDR1 LNHDA, CDR2 SQIVND (reference sequence). The CDR3 contains 14 residues. The CDR3 spells CASSNDVASTEAFF. CDR3 nucleotides: TGTGCCAGTAGTAACGACGTCGCCTCGACTGAAGCTTTCTTT.

The V call is TRBV5-5, the J call TRBJ1-1, with a tentative D call TRBD1 (6 bases). CDR1 and CDR2 from the germline V gene are SGHKS and YYEKEE (reference sequence). CDR3 length: 16 amino acids. The V and J ends lost 0 bases and 0 bases respectively, with 12 bases between them. The CDR3: CASSLGDRNLNTEAFF. The CDR3, as DNA: TGTGCCAGCAGCTTGGGCGACAGGAACCTGAACACTGAAGCTTTCTTT.

Concerning this clonotype itself: This sequence may be a read error, since a much larger clone differs from it by one base. No conserved phenylalanine or tryptophan is present at the end of the CDR3, so a read error is the likely explanation. The J gene is TRBJ2-7, the V gene TRBV28; 7 nucleotides agree with TRBD1. Germline V lookup: CDR1 MDHEN, CDR2 SYDVKM. V gave up 7 bases and J gave up 0 bases; unmatched junction bases: 9. This CDR3 region has 15 residues. CDR3 loop: CASTTGTVSSYEQYI. Written as DNA, the CDR3 is TGTGCCAGCACCACCGGGACAGTTAGCTCCTACGAGCAGTACATC.

This chain connects TRBV3-1 to TRBJ1-1; 7 nucleotides agree with TRBD1. The V segment lost 6 bases and the J segment 4 bases; nucleotides outside the gene matches: 8. This CDR3 comprises 14 residues. The V gene's germline CDR1 is LGHDT and CDR2 YNNKEL (reference sequence). The CDR3 DNA follows: TGTGCCAGCAGGAGAAAGGGGGCAGTCACTGAAGCTTTCTTT. Translation: CASRRKGAVTEAFF.

The gene calls are TRBV29-1 and TRBJ2-7, with TRBD1 matching 8 bases. Germline loops: CDR1 SQVTM, CDR2 ANQGSEA. The ends lost 7 bases at V and 5 bases at J; junction bases unmatched: 7. The CDR3 contains 12 residues. CDR3 sequence (DNA): TGCAGCGCCGGCGGCAGGGGGCACGAGCAGTACTTC. Protein sequence: CSAGGRGHEQYF.

The CDR3 loop reads CASSGRDGPGWTEAFF. CDR3 sequence (DNA): TGCGCCAGCAGTGGCCGGGACGGCCCAGGTTGGACTGAAGCTTTCTTT. J is TRBJ1-1 and V is TRBV10-2; possibly TRBD1 for D (5 bases). This CDR3 is 16 amino acids long. CDR1 is WSHSY and CDR2 is SAAADI in the germline V gene. The germline V and J ends were trimmed by 4 bases and 5 bases, with 20 bases remaining between them.

The table lists this clonotype with many counts. The chain recombines TRBV10-3 with TRBJ1-1; possibly TRBD1 for D (5 bases). The CDR3 is made up of 15 amino acids. V dropped 4 bases and J dropped 0 bases, with 12 bases sitting between them. The germline gives CDR1 ENHRY, CDR2 SYGVKD. The CDR3 is CAISAQGQMNTEAFF. The CDR3 coding sequence is TGTGCCATCAGTGCGCAAGGACAAATGAACACTGAAGCTTTCTTT.

This clonotype appeared many times. The chain recombines TRBV5-4 with TRBJ2-2, with TRBD1 identical over 8 bases. Germline loops: CDR1 SGHNT, CDR2 YYREEE (reference sequence). The CDR3 sequence is 13 residues long. Germline trimming cut 4 bases from V and 12 bases from J; bases unmatched to any gene: 8. CDR3 protein: CASSRGQGKKLFF. DNA of the CDR3: TGTGCCAGCAGCCGAGGACAGGGAAAGAAGCTGTTTTTT.

This clonotype showed up many times. The J gene is TRBJ1-5, the V gene TRBV20-1; the D gene is possibly TRBD1 (5 bases). Trimming removed 6 bases at V and 4 bases at J, with 19 bases between. This CDR3 comprises 15 residues. CDR1 DFQATT and CDR2 SNEGSKA come from the germline V gene (reference sequence). The CDR3 sequence is CSAKSRDGLNQPQHF. CDR3 in DNA: TGCAGTGCGAAATCCCGGGACGGACTAAATCAGCCCCAGCATTTT.

A few counts support this clonotype. The chain recombines TRBV20-1 with TRBJ1-4; D may be TRBD1 (5 bases). The length of the CDR3 is 11 residues. Trimming pared 5 bases from V and 8 bases from J, leaving 9 bases between. The germline CDR1 and CDR2 sequences are DFQATT and SNEGSKA (reference sequence). The CDR3: CSAYPGEKLFF. The CDR3 bases are TGCAGTGCTTACCCAGGGGAAAAACTGTTTTTT.

This chain links TRBV18 with TRBJ1-6, with D perhaps TRBD1 (5 bases). The CDR3 extends over 14 amino acids. The germline V and J ends were trimmed by 4 bases and 10 bases, with 14 bases remaining between them. CDR1 is KGHSH and CDR2 is LQKENI in the germline V gene. The DNA of the CDR3 is TGTGCCAGCTCACTTTCGACAGAAGGGTCACCCCTCCACTTT. Translated, it gives CASSLSTEGSPLHF.

In its sample, this clonotype was seen many times. The chain joins TRBV7-2 to TRBJ1-1, with a weak D call TRBD1 (6 bases). CDR1 SGHTA and CDR2 FQGNSA come from the germline V gene. This CDR3 is 15 amino acids long. Trimming removed 5 bases at V and 3 bases at J, with 16 bases between. For the CDR3, the DNA is TGTGCCAGCAGCCCCTCAACAGGGAGGGACACTGAAGCTTTCTTT. This translates into CASSPSTGRDTEAFF.

This clonotype was picked up a small number of times. This sequence joins TRBV5-8 and TRBJ2-3, with D perhaps TRBD1 or TRBD2 (5 bases each). Trimming cost V 4 bases and J 0 bases, with 15 bases left between them. The CDR3 extends over 16 amino acids. Germline CDR1 and CDR2: SGHTS and YDEGEE. The CDR3, as DNA: TGTGCCAGCAGCCCACTTTGGGACCTTAGCACAGATACGCAGTATTTT. Its translation is CASSPLWDLSTDTQYF.

This clonotype was seen more than once but under ten times. This sequence joins TRBV5-1 and TRBJ2-7; D is unresolved. Germline V CDR1 and CDR2: SGHRS, YFSETQ. The CDR3 loop spans 14 amino acids. Trimming pared 3 bases from V and 5 bases from J, leaving 15 bases between. This chain's CDR3 is CASSSSPGSNEQYF. CDR3 nucleotides: TGCGCCAGCAGCTCGTCTCCCGGATCCAACGAGCAGTACTTC.

This clonotype was picked up many times. Mismatch with germline at one junction end may stem from a read error. The V call is TRBV7-7, the J call TRBJ2-3; TRBD1 matches 10 bases. This CDR3 has 15 amino acids. Germline values: CDR1 SSHAT, CDR2 FNYEAQ (reference sequence). The CDR3: CASSLGQGGTDTQYF. The CDR3 nucleotides are TGTGCTAGCAGCTTAGGACAGGGGGGCACAGATACGCAGTATTTT.

This chain joins TRBV6-4 and TRBJ1-1; D is possibly TRBD1 (6 bases). Germline V gives CDR1 MRHNA, CDR2 SNTAGT. The CDR3 extends over 16 amino acids. Trimming shortened V by 8 bases and J by 0 bases, and 19 bases separated the two germline ends. The CDR3 spells CASGGGGPLMNTEAFF. The CDR3 nucleotides are TGTGCCAGCGGCGGTGGGGGGCCCCTAATGAACACTGAAGCTTTCTTT.